This T cell receptor beta chain derives from a study of T cells in Graves' hyperthyroidism and ophthalmopathy. Trimming pared 6 bases from V and 0 bases from J, leaving 15 bases between. CDR1 is MDHEN and CDR2 is SYDVKM in the germline V gene. The CDR3 loop spans 16 amino acids. The TCR beta CDR3 regions underwent amplification using RNA transcripts as the source. HTBI primers were used for first-round RT-PCR of the TCR CDR3. MiXCR, applied by TCRdb to the multiplex PCR reads, yields one record per CDR3 protein. Seen here are about 290,000 distinct CDR3 sequences, about 16% observed once, and the top ten hold roughly 30%.

This sequence was found in a woman aged 45-65 years with Graves' hyperthyroidism that later progressed to Graves' ophthalmopathy. This chain links TRBV28 with TRBJ2-1, with D possibly being TRBD2 (6 bases). The sequenced sample consisted of blood. CDR3 amino acids: CASSNSGWSSYNEQFF. The CDR3 DNA is TGTGCCAGCAGCAATAGCGGTTGGAGCTCCTACAATGAGCAGTTCTTC.